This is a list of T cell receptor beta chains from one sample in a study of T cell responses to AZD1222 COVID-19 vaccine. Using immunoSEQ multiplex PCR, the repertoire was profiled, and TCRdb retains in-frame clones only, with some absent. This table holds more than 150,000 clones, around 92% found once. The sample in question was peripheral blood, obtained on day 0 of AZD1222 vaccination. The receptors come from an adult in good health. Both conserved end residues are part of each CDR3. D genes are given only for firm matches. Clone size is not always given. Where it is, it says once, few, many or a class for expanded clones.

DNA: TGCAGCGTTGTCCTCGGACAGATGAGCACAGATACGCAGTATTTT
CDR3: CSVVLGQMSTDTQYF
V: TRBV29-1
size: NA
J: TRBJ2-3
D: NA

DNA: TGTGCCAGCAGCCAAGGGGTCGGGGAGCTGTTTTTT
CDR3: CASSQGVGELFF
V: TRBV3-1/TRBV3-2
size: NA
J: TRBJ2-2
D: NA

DNA: TGTGCCTGGAGTCCGGGGAACACTGAAGCTTTCTTT
CDR3: CAWSPGNTEAFF
V: TRBV30
size: NA
J: TRBJ1-1
D: NA

DNA: TGTGCCAGCAGCCCCCCTGGGGGACAGGGGATGATAGGTGGCTACACCTTC
CDR3: CASSPPGGQGMIGGYTF
V: TRBV25-1
size: NA
J: TRBJ1-2
D: TRBD1

DNA: TGTGCCAGCAGCCAAGAGCCGGGAGGGCCGGGAGATACGCAGTATTTT
CDR3: CASSQEPGGPGDTQYF
V: TRBV4-2
size: NA
J: TRBJ2-3
D: TRBD2

DNA: TGTGCCAGCATCCCGCGGACTCAGATTGGCTACACCTTC
CDR3: CASIPRTQIGYTF
V: TRBV6-2/TRBV6-3
size: NA
J: TRBJ1-2
D: NA

DNA: TGTGCCAGCAGCCCCGGCGGACAGGGGAACACCGGGGAGCTGTTTTTT
CDR3: CASSPGGQGNTGELFF
V: TRBV7-2
size: NA
J: TRBJ2-2
D: TRBD1

DNA: TGTGCCAGTAGTATGACTAGCGGGGGGTGGGTCAATGAGCAGTTCTTC
CDR3: CASSMTSGGWVNEQFF
V: TRBV19
size: NA
J: TRBJ2-1
D: TRBD2

DNA: TGTGCCAGCAGCTTGGGACAGTTCGGCAAAAACATTCAGTACTTC
CDR3: CASSLGQFGKNIQYF
V: TRBV11-3
size: NA
J: TRBJ2-4
D: TRBD1

DNA: TGTGCCAGCAGTGGGAGACTAGCGGGGTCCTCCTACAATGAGCAGTTCTTC
CDR3: CASSGRLAGSSYNEQFF
V: TRBV25-1
size: NA
J: TRBJ2-1
D: TRBD2

DNA: TGTGCCAGCTCTGGACGGGGGACCAGCAATCAGCCCCAGCATTTT
CDR3: CASSGRGTSNQPQHF
V: TRBV27
size: NA
J: TRBJ1-5
D: NA

DNA: TGTGCCAGCACCCTAGAGGGCAGGGAGAGAGGAAAACTGTTTTTT
CDR3: CASTLEGRERGKLFF
V: TRBV27
size: NA
J: TRBJ1-4
D: NA

DNA: TGTGCCAGTAGTATTGAGGTAGCCTATGAGCAGTTCTTC
CDR3: CASSIEVAYEQFF
V: TRBV19
size: NA
J: TRBJ2-1
D: NA

DNA: TGCGCCAGCAGCCAACTAGCGGGGGGGAACAATGAGCAGTTCTTC
CDR3: CASSQLAGGNNEQFF
V: TRBV4-3
size: NA
J: TRBJ2-1
D: TRBD2

DNA: TGTGCCAGCGCCCTAGGAGGGAGCACAGATACGCAGTATTTT
CDR3: CASALGGSTDTQYF
V: TRBV28
size: once
J: TRBJ2-3
D: NA

DNA: TGTGCCAGCAGCCCCAGGGGTCCCGGGGAGCTGTTTTTT
CDR3: CASSPRGPGELFF
V: TRBV7-9
size: NA
J: TRBJ2-2
D: NA

DNA: TGTGCCAGCAGCCAGGACACGACTTCTAACTATGGCTACACCTTC
CDR3: CASSQDTTSNYGYTF
V: TRBV5-6
size: NA
J: TRBJ1-2
D: NA

DNA: TGTGCCTGGAGTGTAGAGTCGACCACTGAAGCTTTCTTT
CDR3: CAWSVESTTEAFF
V: TRBV30
size: NA
J: TRBJ1-1
D: NA

DNA: TGTGCCAGTAGTCCCCGAACAGGACTCTCTGGAAACACCATATATTTT
CDR3: CASSPRTGLSGNTIYF
V: TRBV19
size: NA
J: TRBJ1-3
D: NA

DNA: TGTGCCAGCAGCTCTGGGGCTTCCTATGGCTACACCTTC
CDR3: CASSSGASYGYTF
V: TRBV9
size: NA
J: TRBJ1-2
D: NA

DNA: TGTGCCAGCAGCCCGGGACAGGGGGGCACCGGGGAGCTGTTTTTT
CDR3: CASSPGQGGTGELFF
V: TRBV7-6
size: NA
J: TRBJ2-2
D: TRBD1

DNA: TGTGCCAGCAGCTTAGTAACAGGCAGCCTCCGGGTTGGCTACACCTTC
CDR3: CASSLVTGSLRVGYTF
V: TRBV7-2
size: NA
J: TRBJ1-2
D: NA

DNA: TGCAGTGCTAGTCCCGTTGGGGTCAGGCCCGGGACCTATGGCTACACCTTC
CDR3: CSASPVGVRPGTYGYTF
V: TRBV20-1
size: NA
J: TRBJ1-2
D: NA

DNA: TGTGCCACCAGCAGAGATCCTCAGGGAGGGTCTGGCTACACCTTC
CDR3: CATSRDPQGGSGYTF
V: TRBV15
size: NA
J: TRBJ1-2
D: NA

DNA: TGCGCCAGCAGTGAAGGGAATCGCAATCAGCCCCAGCATTTT
CDR3: CASSEGNRNQPQHF
V: TRBV10-1
size: NA
J: TRBJ1-5
D: NA

DNA: TGCGCCAGCAGCCAAGGCGACCGACAGCGGGGCTCCTATAATTCACCCCTCCACTTT
CDR3: CASSQGDRQRGSYNSPLHF
V: TRBV4-3
size: NA
J: TRBJ1-6
D: NA

DNA: TGTGCCAGCAGCTCCACAACAAAAAACATTCAGTACTTC
CDR3: CASSSTTKNIQYF
V: TRBV7-2
size: NA
J: TRBJ2-4
D: NA

DNA: TGTGCCAGTAGTATTACCCGCAGGGGCGAGCAGTACTTC
CDR3: CASSITRRGEQYF
V: TRBV19
size: NA
J: TRBJ2-7
D: NA

DNA: TGTGCCAGCAGGACAGGGATTAATGAAAAACTGTTTTTT
CDR3: CASRTGINEKLFF
V: TRBV6-5
size: NA
J: TRBJ1-4
D: TRBD1

DNA: TGTGCCATCAGTGAGTCGAGGGCTCTTGATGAAAAACTGTTTTTT
CDR3: CAISESRALDEKLFF
V: TRBV10-3
size: NA
J: TRBJ1-4
D: NA

DNA: TGTGCCAGCAGCCCGCGGACAGGGAAGGCGGATACGCAGTATTTT
CDR3: CASSPRTGKADTQYF
V: TRBV7-2
size: NA
J: TRBJ2-3
D: TRBD1

DNA: TGTGCCAGTAGTATCCCAGGGGGCCATGGCTACACCTTC
CDR3: CASSIPGGHGYTF
V: TRBV19
size: NA
J: TRBJ1-2
D: TRBD1

DNA: TGTGCCAGCAGCGTAACCTACACTGGAAACACCATATATTTT
CDR3: CASSVTYTGNTIYF
V: TRBV14
size: NA
J: TRBJ1-3
D: NA

DNA: TGCGCCAGCTGGGTTGGGAGAGAAGATCAGCCCCAGCATTTT
CDR3: CASWVGREDQPQHF
V: TRBV10-2
size: NA
J: TRBJ1-5
D: NA

DNA: TGTGCCAGCAGTTTCGGGACAGGGGGTGGAGAGCAGTACTTC
CDR3: CASSFGTGGGEQYF
V: TRBV27
size: NA
J: TRBJ2-7
D: TRBD1

DNA: TGTGCCAGCTCGACAGGCTCACCGAGCTCTGGAAACACCATATATTTT
CDR3: CASSTGSPSSGNTIYF
V: TRBV18
size: NA
J: TRBJ1-3
D: NA

DNA: TGTGCCAGCAGCTCGGAGGGCACTCTACTCAATGGCTACACCTTC
CDR3: CASSSEGTLLNGYTF
V: TRBV5-4
size: NA
J: TRBJ1-2
D: NA

DNA: TGTGCCAGCAGCTTATCTTCCCGGAACACTGAAGCTTTCTTT
CDR3: CASSLSSRNTEAFF
V: TRBV7-9
size: NA
J: TRBJ1-1
D: NA

DNA: TGTGCCAGCAGCTTACCCGGGGCCCAAAATTCACCCCTCCACTTT
CDR3: CASSLPGAQNSPLHF
V: TRBV7-9
size: NA
J: TRBJ1-6
D: NA

DNA: TGCGCCAGCAGCTTGGAAATAGCTGGCTACAATGAGCAGTTCTTC
CDR3: CASSLEIAGYNEQFF
V: TRBV5-1
size: NA
J: TRBJ2-1
D: NA